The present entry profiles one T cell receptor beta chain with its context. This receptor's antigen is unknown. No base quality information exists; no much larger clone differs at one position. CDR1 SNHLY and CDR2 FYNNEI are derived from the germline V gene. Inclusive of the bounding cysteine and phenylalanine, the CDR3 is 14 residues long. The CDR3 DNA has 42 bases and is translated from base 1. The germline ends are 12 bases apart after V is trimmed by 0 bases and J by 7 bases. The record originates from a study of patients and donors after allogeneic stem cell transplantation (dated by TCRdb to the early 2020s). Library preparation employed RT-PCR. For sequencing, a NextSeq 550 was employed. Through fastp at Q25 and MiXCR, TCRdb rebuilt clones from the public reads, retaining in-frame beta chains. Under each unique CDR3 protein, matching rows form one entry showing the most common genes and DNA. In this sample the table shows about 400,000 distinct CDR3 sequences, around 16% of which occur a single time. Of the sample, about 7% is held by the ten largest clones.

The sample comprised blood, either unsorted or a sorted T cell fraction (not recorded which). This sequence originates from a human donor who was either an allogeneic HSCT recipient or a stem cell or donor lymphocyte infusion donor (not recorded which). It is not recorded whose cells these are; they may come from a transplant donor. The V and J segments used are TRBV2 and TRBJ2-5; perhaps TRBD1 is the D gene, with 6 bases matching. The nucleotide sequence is TGTGCCAGCAGTGAAGCGCCGGGACACGGGACCCAGTACTTC. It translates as CASSEAPGHGTQYF.